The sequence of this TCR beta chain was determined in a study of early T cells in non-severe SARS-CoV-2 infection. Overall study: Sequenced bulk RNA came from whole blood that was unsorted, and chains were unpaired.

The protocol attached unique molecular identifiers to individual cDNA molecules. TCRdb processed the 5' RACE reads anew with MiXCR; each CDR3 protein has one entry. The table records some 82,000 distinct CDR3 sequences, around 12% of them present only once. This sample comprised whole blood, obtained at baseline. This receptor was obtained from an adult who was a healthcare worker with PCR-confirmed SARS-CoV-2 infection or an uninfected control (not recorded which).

DNA for the CDR3: TGCGCCAGCAGTGAGGCAGGGACTCACCACGAGCAGTACTTC. Translating gives CASSEAGTHHEQYF. The gene calls are TRBV10-1 and TRBJ2-7, with D possibly TRBD2 on 6 matching bases. The CDR3 totals 14 residues. The germline V and J ends were trimmed by 2 bases and 5 bases, with 13 bases remaining between them. Germline CDR1 and CDR2: WNHNN and SYGVQD (reference sequence).